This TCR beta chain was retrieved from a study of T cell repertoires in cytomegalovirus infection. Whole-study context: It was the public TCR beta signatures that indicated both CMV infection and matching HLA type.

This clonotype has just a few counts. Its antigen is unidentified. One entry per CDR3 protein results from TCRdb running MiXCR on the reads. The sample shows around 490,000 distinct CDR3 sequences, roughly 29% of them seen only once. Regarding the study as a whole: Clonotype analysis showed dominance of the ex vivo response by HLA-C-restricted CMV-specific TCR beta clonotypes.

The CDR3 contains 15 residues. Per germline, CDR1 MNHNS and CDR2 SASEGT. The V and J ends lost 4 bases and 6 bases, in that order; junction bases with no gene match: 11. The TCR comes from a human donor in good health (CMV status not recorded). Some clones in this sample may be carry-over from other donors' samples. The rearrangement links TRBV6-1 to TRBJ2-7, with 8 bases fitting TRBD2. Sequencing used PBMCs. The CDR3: CASSAGSSGTVEQYV. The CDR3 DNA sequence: TGTGCCAGCAGTGCGGGCAGTAGCGGGACGGTCGAGCAGTACGTC.